Below are 26 T cell receptor beta chains sequenced from a single sample in a study of T cells after yellow fever vaccination. TCRdb passed the 5' RACE reads through MiXCR, listing each CDR3 protein once. This sample has 300,000 or so distinct CDR3 sequences, with about 8.3% found just once. Sequences were derived from PBMCs, sampled roughly seven weeks after the first yellow fever vaccination. The origin of the receptors is a man aged 18 to 29 who received the YFV17D yellow fever vaccine.

This clonotype was seen more than once but under ten times. V usage is TRBV7-2 and J usage is TRBJ2-7; no reliable D call. The V and J ends lost 1 base and 0 bases respectively, with 10 bases between them. The CDR3 contains 15 residues. Germline V CDR1 and CDR2: SGHTA, FQGNSA. The CDR3 DNA is TGTGCCAGCAGCTTAGGTAGCCGCAGCTCCTACGAGCAGTACTTC. Amino acid sequence: CASSLGSRSSYEQYF. The entire variable domain, with the rest obtained from reference TRBV7-2 and TRBJ2-7, is as follows: GAGVSQSPSNKVTEKGKDVELRCDPISGHTALYWYRQSLGQGLEFLIYFQGNSAPDKSGLPSDRFSAERTGGSVSTLTIQRTQQEDSAVYLCASSLGSRSSYEQYFGPGTRLTVT.

There are a few counts of this clonotype. V and J are TRBV18 and TRBJ1-1; D possibly corresponds to TRBD1 (5 bases). Germline V gene data show CDR1 as KGHSH and CDR2 as LQKENI. This CDR3 region has 15 residues. V was clipped by 5 bases and J by 5 bases, with 18 bases between them. CDR3 bases: TGTGCCAGCTCAGACCAGGGAACCACGTGGACTGAAGCTTTCTTT. Protein sequence: CASSDQGTTWTEAFF.

This clonotype showed up just a few times. J is TRBJ2-2 and V is TRBV14; D perhaps matches TRBD2 (6 bases). Deletions cut 3 bases from V and 4 bases from J, with 18 bases between. Per the germline V gene, CDR1 is SGHDN and CDR2 is FVKESK. There are 17 residues in the CDR3. CDR3 nucleotide sequence: TGTGCCAGCAGCCAGACGGGGGACCCTCGAGGCACCGGGGAGCTGTTTTTT. Its translation: CASSQTGDPRGTGELFF.

This clonotype turned up a few times. This chain connects TRBV6-2 or TRBV6-3 to TRBJ2-7; maybe TRBD1 (6 bases). In germline, CDR1 is MNHEY, CDR2 SVGEGT. Trimming stripped 5 bases from V and 2 bases from J, with 16 bases between. CDR3 length equals 15 residues. CDR3 sequence (DNA): TGTGCCAGCAGTCAACAGGGTTACCGACCCTACGAGCAGTACTTC. It is translated as CASSQQGYRPYEQYF.

This clonotype was seen a handful of times. The chain couples TRBV28 to TRBJ2-1; D is possibly TRBD1 (6 bases). The germline CDR1 and CDR2 sequences are MDHEN and SYDVKM. Trimming shortened V by 11 bases and J by 0 bases, and 11 bases separated the two germline ends. This CDR3 region has 13 residues. CDR3 sequence: CAGGRGSYNEQFF. In DNA form, the CDR3 reads TGTGCCGGAGGCAGGGGCTCCTACAATGAGCAGTTCTTC. Supplemented by reference TRBV28 and TRBJ2-1, the full variable domain reads DVKVTQSSRYLVKRTGEKVFLECVQDMDHENMFWYRQDPGLGLRLIYFSYDVKMKEKGDIPEGYSVSREKKERFSLILESASTNQTSMYLCAGGRGSYNEQFFGPGTRLTVL.

There are many counts of this clonotype. DNA for the CDR3: TGTGCCAGCAGTACCGGGATGAACACCGGGGAGCTGTTTTTT. It translates to CASSTGMNTGELFF. V usage is TRBV27 and J usage is TRBJ2-2, with D perhaps matching TRBD2 (5 bases). Trimming stripped 5 bases from V and 1 base from J, with 8 bases between. The CDR3 is made up of 14 amino acids. CDR1 and CDR2 (germline): MNHEY, SMNVEV (reference sequence).

This clonotype was seen more than once but under ten times. The genes are TRBV18 and TRBJ1-2; no clear D. CDR3 length equals 13 residues. Trimming stripped 6 bases from V and 10 bases from J, with 18 bases between. CDR1 is KGHSH and CDR2 is LQKENI in the germline V gene. CDR3 DNA sequence: TGTGCCAGCTCTACTGCTTCCCCTGACGCCTACACCTTC. Its translation is CASSTASPDAYTF.

Ten or more counts support this clonotype. V usage is TRBV5-1 and J usage is TRBJ2-5, with 7 bases aligning to TRBD1. The J segment lost 1 base and the V segment lost 2 bases, leaving 5 bases of the junction unmatched. Germline V gives CDR1 SGHRS, CDR2 YFSETQ. The CDR3 totals 15 residues. The CDR3 sequence is CASSFTGDVQETQYF. DNA of the CDR3: TGCGCCAGCAGCTTTACAGGGGACGTCCAAGAGACCCAGTACTTC.

V gene TRBV20-1 combines with J gene TRBJ1-4, with D uncertain. Per germline, CDR1 DFQATT and CDR2 SNEGSKA (reference sequence). Trimming left V 5 bases short and J 4 bases short, with 17 bases between. The CDR3 runs to 15 residues. The CDR3 DNA reads as TGCAGTGCTCAGTTAGCCGGCTGGGGTAATGAAAAACTGTTTTTT. Translated, it gives CSAQLAGWGNEKLFF.

The chain carries TRBV2 and TRBJ1-5; 9 bases match TRBD1. J was trimmed by 7 bases and V by 4 bases; bases with no gene match: 5. Germline-derived CDR1 and CDR2 are SNHLY and FYNNEI. This CDR3 has 14 amino acids. The CDR3 nucleotides read TGTGCCAGCAGTGTCGGGACAGGGCAGCAGCCCCAGCATTTT. This sequence encodes CASSVGTGQQPQHF.

CDR3 protein: CASSYLLGQVTYEQYF. CDR3 DNA: TGTGCCAGCAGTTACCTCTTGGGACAGGTGACCTACGAGCAGTACTTC. J is TRBJ2-7 and V is TRBV2, with 8 bases identical to TRBD1. The CDR3 length is 16 residues. J gave up 2 bases and V 5 bases, and 11 bases lay outside the gene matches. Germline CDR1 is SNHLY and CDR2 is FYNNEI.

This clonotype was seen more than once but under ten times. This chain uses TRBV7-8 with TRBJ2-1; D not certain. The germline V gene encodes CDR1 SGHVS and CDR2 FQNEAQ. The CDR3 consists of 14 residues. The V and J ends lost 1 base and 3 bases respectively, with 7 bases between them. This chain's CDR3 is CASSLVSIYNEQFF. DNA of the CDR3: TGTGCCAGCAGCTTAGTTTCGATCTACAATGAGCAGTTCTTC.

CDR3 nucleotides: TGTGCCAGCAGCTTAGGACAGACCCATTACAATGAGCAGTTCTTC. It codes for CASSLGQTHYNEQFF. V is TRBV7-6 and J is TRBJ2-1, with a weak D call TRBD1 (5 bases). CDR3 length: 15 residues. Germline CDR1 SGHVS, CDR2 FNYEAQ. The V end was cut by 1 base, the J end by 4 bases, with 11 bases between.

This clonotype was seen a few times. The gene calls are TRBV7-2 and TRBJ2-1; tentative D call: TRBD2 (5 bases). Germline CDR1 is SGHTA and CDR2 is FQGNSA. V lost 2 bases to trimming and J lost 9 bases, with 14 bases between them. The CDR3 is 14 residues long. Here the CDR3 DNA reads TGTGCCAGCAGCTTAAGTGTGGGAGAGGGTGAGCAGTTCTTC. This translates into CASSLSVGEGEQFF.

This clonotype has only a few counts. V is TRBV6-1 and J is TRBJ2-2, with 16 bases fitting TRBD2. The CDR3 runs 16 residues. Per the germline V gene, CDR1 is MNHNS and CDR2 is SASEGT. V gave up 6 bases and J gave up 6 bases; unmatched junction bases: 4. CDR3 nucleotide sequence: TGTGCCAGCAGCGCGGGACTAGCGGGGGGGCCCGGGGAGCTGTTTTTT. It is translated as CASSAGLAGGPGELFF.

The chain links TRBV9 to TRBJ2-5, with D tentatively TRBD2 (7 bases). Germline CDR1 and CDR2: SGDLS and YYNGEE. V was trimmed by 0 bases and J by 4 bases, leaving 13 bases between them. There are 15 residues in the CDR3. DNA for the CDR3: TGTGCCAGCAGCGTAGGGGGGGGGCACGTAGAGACCCAGTACTTC. This translates into CASSVGGGHVETQYF.

The sample holds many counts of this clonotype. This rearrangement joins TRBV12-3 or TRBV12-4 to TRBJ1-6; 7 bases fit TRBD1. The CDR3 contains 13 residues. Trimming took 7 bases from V and 10 from J; bases not matched to a gene: 7. The CDR3 bases are TGTGCCAGCACCTCGACAGGGAAGTCACCCCTCCACTTT. Translating it yields CASTSTGKSPLHF.

This clonotype was seen a handful of times. The chain is built from TRBV7-2 and TRBJ1-2; D unresolved. Germline CDR1 and CDR2: SGHTA and FQGNSA. CDR3 length equals 13 residues. V lost 3 bases and J 3 bases, leaving 8 bases between the germline ends. The CDR3 coding sequence is TGTGCCAGCAGCTTCTACAGCTACTATGGCTACACCTTC. This gives the protein CASSFYSYYGYTF.

The chain joins TRBV12-3 or TRBV12-4 to TRBJ1-4, with a tentative D call TRBD1 (5 bases). V lost 5 bases to trimming and J lost 0 bases, with 10 bases between them. The CDR3 totals 15 residues. The CDR3 DNA follows: TGTGCCAGCAGTGGGCAGGGATCAACTAATGAAAAACTGTTTTTT. As protein: CASSGQGSTNEKLFF.

This clonotype was observed a few times. This sequence joins TRBV6-2 or TRBV6-3 and TRBJ2-5, with D tentatively TRBD2 (5 bases). CDR1 MNHEY and CDR2 SVGEGT come from the germline V gene. The CDR3 length is 12 residues. With 8 bases removed from V and 4 bases from J, the gap between germline ends came to 11 bases. CDR3 sequence: CASFAGGETQYF. The CDR3 DNA sequence: TGTGCCAGCTTCGCGGGCGGAGAGACCCAGTACTTC.

The chain couples TRBV11-2 to TRBJ2-3, with TRBD2 as a possible D gene (6 bases). Trimming took 3 bases from V and 6 from J, leaving 13 bases between them. The CDR3 is 14 residues long. Germline V lookup: CDR1 SGHAT, CDR2 FQNNGV. The CDR3 protein is CASSFGGWRDTQYF. CDR3 sequence (DNA): TGTGCCAGCAGCTTTGGAGGGTGGAGGGATACGCAGTATTTT.

This chain links TRBV14 with TRBJ2-2; 7 nucleotides line up with TRBD1. Germline-derived CDR1 and CDR2 are SGHDN and FVKESK. The CDR3 covers 15 residues. With 1 base clipped from V and 6 bases from J, the junction kept 5 bases outside the gene matches. As DNA, the CDR3 is TGTGCCAGCAGCCAAGTTGGGACAGCGGCCGGGGAGCTGTTTTTT. It translates to CASSQVGTAAGELFF.

The rearrangement uses TRBV30 and TRBJ2-2; 7 bases match TRBD1. The CDR3 runs to 12 residues. CDR1 is GTSNPN and CDR2 is SVGIG in the germline V gene (reference sequence). J was trimmed by 6 bases and V by 6 bases; bases with no gene match: 4. The CDR3: CACYTGAGELFF. The CDR3 coding sequence is TGTGCCTGCTACACAGGGGCCGGGGAGCTGTTTTTT.

This sequence joins TRBV3-1 and TRBJ2-7; no definite D call. Germline V lookup: CDR1 LGHDT, CDR2 YNNKEL (reference sequence). The length of the CDR3 is 11 residues. Trimming stripped 1 base from V and 5 bases from J, with 3 bases between. CDR3 protein: CASSQVNEQYF. CDR3 sequence (DNA): TGTGCCAGCAGCCAAGTGAACGAGCAGTACTTC.

The genes are TRBV4-3 and TRBJ2-1; D tentatively fits TRBD1 or TRBD2 (6 bases each). Trimming removed 1 base from V and 1 base from J, with 14 bases in between. Germline V gene data show CDR1 as LGHNA and CDR2 as YSLEER. The CDR3 length is 17 residues. Here the CDR3 DNA reads TGCGCCAGCAGCCAAGGGAGCCGGGGGCTATCCTACAATGAGCAGTTCTTC. It specifies CASSQGSRGLSYNEQFF.

This clonotype showed up just a few times. This chain connects TRBV4-2 to TRBJ2-3; possible D gene TRBD2, 6 bases. The germline V and J ends were trimmed by 1 base and 5 bases, with 19 bases remaining between them. There are 17 residues in the CDR3. Germline-derived CDR1 and CDR2 are LGHNA and YNFKEQ. CDR3 sequence reads: CASSQVLLGEAKDTQYF. CDR3 DNA: TGTGCCAGCAGCCAAGTATTGCTAGGGGAGGCGAAAGATACGCAGTATTTT.